This TCR beta chain was captured by sequencing in a study of T cells in Graves' hyperthyroidism and ophthalmopathy. Germline CDR1 is LGHDT and CDR2 is YNNKEL (reference sequence). The CDR3 totals 15 residues. V lost 0 bases to trimming and J lost 6 bases, with 14 bases between them. This clonotype was picked up many times. Researchers took RNA transcripts and amplified the TCR beta CDR3 regions from them. TCR CDR3 regions were first amplified by RT-PCR with HTBI primers. TCRdb ran MiXCR on the multiplex PCR reads and lists one entry per CDR3 protein. This table holds more than 450,000 distinct CDR3 sequences, around 20% found once. For the diagnoses, clinical symptoms, serum thyroxine and TRAb, thyroid ultrasound and orbital computed tomography were used. PBMCs stemmed from 10 ml fresh peripheral blood.

Sequenced material: blood. The J gene is TRBJ1-2, the V gene TRBV3-1; no clear D gene. The TCR was taken from a man between 35 and 55 years old with Graves' ophthalmopathy. The CDR3 spells CASSQDLRDPNGYTF. CDR3 nucleotide sequence: TGTGCCAGCAGCCAAGATCTTAGAGATCCTAATGGCTACACCTTC.